Listed below are T cell receptor beta chains from one sample, sequenced in a study of CD8 T cells in Susac syndrome. TCRdb independently ran MiXCR on the immunoSEQ multiplex PCR reads; one entry per CDR3 protein. Of more than 200,000 distinct CDR3 sequences listed, approximately 94% are singletons. Material: CD4+ T cells from PBMCs. The origin of the receptors is a human donor with Susac syndrome. The CDR3 runs from the conserved cysteine through the conserved F or W. A D gene is named only where the DNA matches it firmly. Clone sizes are given selectively: once, few, many, or a class where the clone is expanded.

D gene	clone size	J gene	V gene	CDR3 protein	CDR3 DNA
TRBD1	NA	TRBJ1-1	TRBV11-2	CASSLSPGGLGQFNTEAFF	TGTGCCAGCAGCTTATCTCCCGGTGGGTTGGGACAGTTCAACACTGAAGCTTTCTTT
NA	NA	TRBJ1-2	TRBV9	CASSAPQGANYGYTF	TGTGCCAGCAGCGCGCCCCAGGGAGCTAACTATGGCTACACCTTC
NA	NA	TRBJ2-5	TRBV19	CASSTGPTAQETQYF	TGTGCCAGTAGTACGGGACCCACCGCTCAAGAGACCCAGTACTTC
NA	NA	TRBJ2-5	TRBV27	CASSLWYQETQYF	TGTGCCAGCAGTTTATGGTACCAAGAGACCCAGTACTTC
NA	NA	TRBJ2-1	TRBV30	CAWERDNEQFF	TGTGCCTGGGAAAGGGACAATGAGCAGTTCTTC
NA	once	TRBJ1-1	TRBV25-1	CASSEHQATEAFF	TGTGCCAGCAGTGAACACCAGGCTACTGAAGCTTTCTTT
NA	NA	TRBJ1-2	TRBV12-3/TRBV12-4	CASSLANTIFHYGYTF	TGTGCCAGCAGCCTAGCCAACACCATTTTTCACTATGGCTACACCTTC
TRBD2	NA	TRBJ2-6	TRBV5-4	CASSPSGGWANVLTF	TGTGCCAGCAGCCCTAGCGGGGGGTGGGCCAACGTCCTGACTTTC
NA	NA	TRBJ1-5	TRBV18	CASSGPESPQHF	TGTGCCAGCTCAGGACCGGAGTCGCCCCAGCATTTT
NA	NA	TRBJ2-2	TRBV6-1	CASSELGDIPGELFF	TGTGCCAGCAGTGAACTAGGTGACATCCCCGGGGAGCTGTTTTTT
NA	NA	TRBJ1-3	TRBV30	CAWALDGSSGNTIYF	TGTGCCTGGGCTCTGGACGGTAGCTCTGGAAACACCATATATTTT
TRBD2	NA	TRBJ2-2	TRBV6-5	CASSYSGTSGANGELFF	TGTGCCAGCAGTTACTCCGGGACTAGCGGGGCAAACGGGGAGCTGTTTTTT
NA	NA	TRBJ1-4	TRBV20-1	CSATHGQPTNEKLFF	TGCAGTGCTACCCACGGACAGCCAACTAATGAAAAACTGTTTTTT
TRBD1	NA	TRBJ1-3	TRBV19	CASSRGTAHGNTIYF	TGTGCCAGTAGTAGAGGGACAGCTCATGGAAACACCATATATTTT
TRBD1	NA	TRBJ2-5	TRBV20-1	CSARRQGALETQYF	TGCAGTGCCCGAAGGCAGGGGGCGTTGGAGACCCAGTACTTC
NA	NA	TRBJ2-1	TRBV4-2	CASSQDLGGGQYEQFF	TGTGCCAGCAGCCAAGATCTGGGGGGGGGACAATATGAGCAGTTCTTC
NA	few	TRBJ1-1	TRBV18	CASSPPGGLNTEAFF	TGTGCCAGCTCACCACCCGGGGGCCTGAACACTGAAGCTTTCTTT